Listed here is a single T cell receptor beta chain. Original processing notes: Amplification from reference gene primers served as the basis for estimated nucleated cell counts. Method: immunoSEQ multiplex PCR; TCRdb's copy keeps in-frame clones and lacks some. Clone size and the V and J calls come from that table; the DNA yielded D and trimming. Here the sample spans 220,000 or so clones, 82% being singletons. These data come from a study of blood T cell repertoires in COVID-19. Turning to the study itself: Nucleic acid was either cDNA or gDNA, and it came from T cells, B-cell-depleted T cells, or PBMCs.

It was during active infection that Seattle patients were enrolled and then longitudinally followed. Per germline, CDR1 KGHSH and CDR2 LQKENI. The CDR3 sequence is 16 residues long. V was trimmed by 1 base and J by 4 bases, leaving 16 bases between them. The TCR originated in a woman older than 75 with COVID-19, enrolled during active disease. The specimen was peripheral blood. This chain links TRBV18 with TRBJ2-5; D perhaps matches TRBD2 (9 bases). The DNA for the CDR3 is TGTGCCAGCTCACCACTGGCTAGCGGGACAGGAGAGACCCAGTACTTC. Its protein is CASSPLASGTGETQYF. Complete variable domain (other parts from reference TRBV18 and TRBJ2-5): NAGVMQNPRHLVRRRGQEARLRCSPMKGHSHVYWYRQLPEEGLKFMVYLQKENIIDESGMPKERFSAEFPKEGPSILRIQQVVRGDSAAYFCASSPLASGTGETQYFGPGTRLLVL.